The clone carrying this T cell receptor beta chain showed up just once. This sample stems from a study of blood T cell repertoires in COVID-19. About the study: Samples came from the United States, Italy and Spain, spanning acute and convalescent COVID-19. The analysed material was cDNA or gDNA that came from T cells, B-cell-depleted T cells, or PBMCs.

In the authors' workflow: Estimated nucleated cell counts came from reference gene primer amplification. TCRdb's table, derived via immunoSEQ multiplex PCR, lists solely in-frame clones and lacks some. That table is the source of V, J and clone size, and D and trimming were worked out from the DNA. The sample lists about 20,000 clones; approximately 83% were seen once. This CDR3 comprises 15 residues. In germline, CDR1 is SGHDN, CDR2 FVKESK. With 2 bases clipped from V and 5 bases from J, the junction kept 6 bases outside the gene matches. The sequenced sample consisted of peripheral blood. This TCR was recovered from a man at least 80 years old with active or convalescent COVID-19. J is TRBJ2-5 and V is TRBV14; 9 positions match TRBD1. CDR3 protein: CASSQIQGAEETQYF. The CDR3 bases are TGTGCCAGCAGCCAAATACAGGGGGCTGAGGAGACCCAGTACTTC.